This T cell receptor (beta chain) was captured in a study of identical twins. General study points: Excess sharing between twins was weaker in beta out-of-frame sequences. Partial confounding of zero-insertion analyses by invariant MAIT and iNKT cells was possible.

The trim removed 4 bases at V and 8 bases at J, leaving 7 bases unmatched. The CDR3 contains 13 residues. Germline V gene data show CDR1 as MNHEY and CDR2 as SVGAGI. Template switching, a step in the protocol, added a universal primer site, and cDNA carried unique molecular identifiers. TCRdb recomputed calls from the 5' RACE reads with MiXCR, one row per CDR3 protein. The table includes approximately 240,000 distinct CDR3 sequences, around 15% detected once. Concerning this clonotype itself: Its antigen is as yet unknown.

All donors comprised healthy Caucasians. The receptor's source is a woman under 30 in good health. The specimen sequenced was memory (CD45RO+) T cells sorted from blood. The chain is built from TRBV6-5 and TRBJ1-2; TRBD1 matches 7 bases. The CDR3, as DNA: TGTGCCAGCAGTTCACAGGGGAGTGAAGGCTACACCTTC. Its protein product is CASSSQGSEGYTF.